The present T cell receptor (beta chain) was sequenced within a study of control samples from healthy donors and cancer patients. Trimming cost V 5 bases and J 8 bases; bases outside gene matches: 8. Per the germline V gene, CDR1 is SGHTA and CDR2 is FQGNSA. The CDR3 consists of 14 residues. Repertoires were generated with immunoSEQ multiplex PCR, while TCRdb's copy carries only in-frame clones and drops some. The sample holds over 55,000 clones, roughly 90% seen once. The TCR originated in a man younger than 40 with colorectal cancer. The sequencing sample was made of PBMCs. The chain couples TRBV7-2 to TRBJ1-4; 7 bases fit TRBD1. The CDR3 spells CASSLQGRYEKLFF. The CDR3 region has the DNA TGTGCCAGCAGCCTACAGGGGAGGTACGAAAAACTGTTTTTT.